This T cell receptor (beta chain) was identified during a study of cytomegalovirus exposure and HLA in healthy donors. The V gene's germline CDR1 is SGHTA and CDR2 FQGNSA. The CDR3 is 13 residues long. Deletions cut 5 bases from V and 5 bases from J, with 13 bases between. Primers included in the PCR were 60 Vbeta and 13 Jbeta primers. TCRdb's table, derived via immunoSEQ multiplex PCR, lists solely in-frame clones and lacks some. The sample yields about 150,000 clones, about three fifths seen once. The sequenced material came from PBMCs. The TCR comes from a woman aged 25 to 39 in good health and CMV-seropositive. The rearrangement joins TRBV7-2 to TRBJ2-7; D possibly corresponds to TRBD1 (6 bases). CDR3 sequence: CASSVDRLHEQYF. The CDR3, as DNA: TGTGCCAGCAGCGTAGACAGGCTCCACGAGCAGTACTTC.